These T cell receptor beta chains were read from a single sample in a study of shared clonotypes between healthy human individuals. TCRdb's copy holds only in-frame clones and misses some; the assay was immunoSEQ multiplex PCR. The table includes about 2 million clones, 95% detected once. Sequencing input: naive CD4+ T cells sorted from blood. The origin of the receptors is a man younger than 35 in good health. CDR3s include the opening cysteine and the closing phenylalanine or tryptophan. Fields, in order: clone size, V gene, J gene, D gene, CDR3 DNA, CDR3 protein. The D gene is left open where the match is weak. Clone size, where shown, is once, few, many, or a class for clones that have expanded.

clone size: -
V gene: TRBV5-1
J gene: TRBJ2-7
D gene: -
CDR3 DNA: TGCGCCAGCAGCACGACGACGACCCCGTCCTACGAGCAGTACTTC
CDR3 protein: CASSTTTTPSYEQYF

clone size: -
V gene: TRBV11-2
J gene: TRBJ2-3
D gene: -
CDR3 DNA: TGTGCCAGCAGCAAGGACGGACGGTACACAGATACGCAGTATTTT
CDR3 protein: CASSKDGRYTDTQYF

clone size: -
V gene: TRBV30
J gene: TRBJ2-7
D gene: TRBD1
CDR3 DNA: TGTGCCCGGGGGGACAGGGGGCACGAGCAGTACTTC
CDR3 protein: CARGDRGHEQYF

clone size: -
V gene: TRBV6-6
J gene: TRBJ1-5
D gene: -
CDR3 DNA: TGTGCGGGAGGGGGGGGCAGTCGCAATCAGCCCCAGCATTTT
CDR3 protein: CAGGGGSRNQPQHF

clone size: -
V gene: TRBV5-1
J gene: TRBJ2-7
D gene: TRBD1
CDR3 DNA: TGCGCCAGCAGCTCCCGGACAGGGGGCTACTACGAGCAGTACTTC
CDR3 protein: CASSSRTGGYYEQYF

clone size: once
V gene: TRBV10-2
J gene: TRBJ2-3
D gene: TRBD2
CDR3 DNA: TGCGCCAGCAGTACTAGCGGGAGGTCCCTAGATACGCAGTATTTT
CDR3 protein: CASSTSGRSLDTQYF

clone size: -
V gene: TRBV5-4
J gene: TRBJ2-4
D gene: TRBD2
CDR3 DNA: TGTGCCAGCAGCTCCGAGGGAGCGGGGGGGAAAAACATTCAGTACTTC
CDR3 protein: CASSSEGAGGKNIQYF

clone size: -
V gene: TRBV6-5
J gene: TRBJ1-2
D gene: TRBD1
CDR3 DNA: TGTGCCAGCAGACCGCTGGGACAGGGGGATGGCTACACCTTC
CDR3 protein: CASRPLGQGDGYTF

clone size: -
V gene: TRBV25-1
J gene: TRBJ2-6
D gene: -
CDR3 DNA: TGTGCCAGCAGTGAATTCCCAGGGGGGCAGTCTGGGGCCAACGTCCTGACTTTC
CDR3 protein: CASSEFPGGQSGANVLTF

clone size: once
V gene: TRBV27
J gene: TRBJ2-3
D gene: -
CDR3 DNA: TGTGCCAGCCGCCCCCGGGAAGCTTATTGGGATACGCAGTATTTT
CDR3 protein: CASRPREAYWDTQYF

clone size: once
V gene: TRBV10-3
J gene: TRBJ2-7
D gene: -
CDR3 DNA: TGTGCCATCAGTGAGTCGCGACAGAGCTCCTACGAGCAGTACTTC
CDR3 protein: CAISESRQSSYEQYF

clone size: -
V gene: TRBV7-2
J gene: TRBJ1-5
D gene: -
CDR3 DNA: TGTGCCAGCAGTTCTCGACAGGAGGAACAGCCCCAGCATTTT
CDR3 protein: CASSSRQEEQPQHF

clone size: -
V gene: TRBV2
J gene: TRBJ2-7
D gene: TRBD1
CDR3 DNA: TGTGCCAGCAGGGACAGGGCTATCAGCGAGCAGTACTTC
CDR3 protein: CASRDRAISEQYF

clone size: -
V gene: TRBV7-2
J gene: TRBJ2-5
D gene: -
CDR3 DNA: TGTGCCAGCAGCTTAGATCTAGCGACCCAAGAGACCCAGTACTTC
CDR3 protein: CASSLDLATQETQYF

clone size: -
V gene: TRBV4-1
J gene: TRBJ2-2
D gene: TRBD2
CDR3 DNA: TGCGCCAGCAGCCAATCTAGCGGAGGCACCGGGGAGCTGTTTTTT
CDR3 protein: CASSQSSGGTGELFF

clone size: -
V gene: TRBV7-9
J gene: TRBJ2-7
D gene: -
CDR3 DNA: TGTGCCAGCAGCTTATGGGCGGGGACTGGCCCTCTGGAGCAGTACTTC
CDR3 protein: CASSLWAGTGPLEQYF

clone size: -
V gene: TRBV6-4
J gene: TRBJ1-5
D gene: -
CDR3 DNA: TGTGCCAGCAGCGTGGACGGAGGTAGCAATCAGCCCCAGCATTTT
CDR3 protein: CASSVDGGSNQPQHF

clone size: -
V gene: TRBV6-1
J gene: TRBJ1-6
D gene: -
CDR3 DNA: TGTGCCAGCAGTGAAGTAGGCAGCTCCTATAATTCACCCCTCCACTTT
CDR3 protein: CASSEVGSSYNSPLHF

clone size: -
V gene: TRBV7-2
J gene: TRBJ1-5
D gene: TRBD1
CDR3 DNA: TGTGCCAGCAGCTTAGGACAGGGGGGTGGGATCAATCAGCCCCAGCATTTT
CDR3 protein: CASSLGQGGGINQPQHF

clone size: -
V gene: TRBV13
J gene: TRBJ1-1
D gene: -
CDR3 DNA: TGTGCCAGCAGCTTATACAGCCAAGAGGGAGCTTTCTTT
CDR3 protein: CASSLYSQEGAFF

clone size: -
V gene: TRBV5-1
J gene: TRBJ1-1
D gene: -
CDR3 DNA: TGCGCCAGCAGCTTGGATGGGCGATCAGGGGAAGCTTTCTTT
CDR3 protein: CASSLDGRSGEAFF

clone size: -
V gene: TRBV4-3
J gene: TRBJ2-7
D gene: -
CDR3 DNA: TGCGCCAGCAGCCAAGATCCCCTAGCAGTCGGAGGTTGGGAGCAGTACTTC
CDR3 protein: CASSQDPLAVGGWEQYF

clone size: once
V gene: TRBV7-9
J gene: TRBJ1-1
D gene: TRBD1
CDR3 DNA: TGTGCCAGCAGCGCCACAGGGGGCCGGAACACTGAAGCTTTCTTT
CDR3 protein: CASSATGGRNTEAFF

clone size: -
V gene: TRBV27
J gene: TRBJ2-3
D gene: -
CDR3 DNA: TGTGCCAGCAGTTTATCACAGGGTCGCACAGATACGCAGTATTTT
CDR3 protein: CASSLSQGRTDTQYF

clone size: -
V gene: TRBV10-1
J gene: TRBJ1-2
D gene: -
CDR3 DNA: TGCGCCAGCAGTGAGGGAAAACTTGGCTATGGCTACACCTTC
CDR3 protein: CASSEGKLGYGYTF

clone size: -
V gene: TRBV6-6
J gene: TRBJ1-2
D gene: -
CDR3 DNA: TGTGCCAGCAGTACCCCGACGGTCTATGGCTACACCTTC
CDR3 protein: CASSTPTVYGYTF

clone size: once
V gene: TRBV6-5
J gene: TRBJ2-7
D gene: TRBD1
CDR3 DNA: TGTGCCAGCAGTTACGGACAGGGGGGGACCTACGAGCAGTACTTC
CDR3 protein: CASSYGQGGTYEQYF

clone size: -
V gene: TRBV2
J gene: TRBJ1-5
D gene: TRBD1
CDR3 DNA: TGTGCCAGCAGCGGACAGGGGGCCTATCAGCCCCAGCATTTT
CDR3 protein: CASSGQGAYQPQHF

clone size: -
V gene: TRBV5-5
J gene: TRBJ2-7
D gene: TRBD1
CDR3 DNA: TGTGCCAGCAGCACAAATCGGGACAGTTCCTACGAGCAGTACTTC
CDR3 protein: CASSTNRDSSYEQYF

clone size: -
V gene: TRBV28
J gene: TRBJ1-6
D gene: -
CDR3 DNA: TGTGCCAGCAGTTCCCCCGGCTCCTATAATTCACCCCTCCACTTT
CDR3 protein: CASSSPGSYNSPLHF

clone size: -
V gene: TRBV19
J gene: TRBJ1-3
D gene: -
CDR3 DNA: TGTGCCAGTAGGACTACAGGGCCCGGAAACACCATATATTTT
CDR3 protein: CASRTTGPGNTIYF

clone size: -
V gene: TRBV30
J gene: TRBJ1-4
D gene: -
CDR3 DNA: TGTGCCTGGAGTGTAGGGCCCTGGGGGGAAAAACTGTTTTTT
CDR3 protein: CAWSVGPWGEKLFF

clone size: once
V gene: TRBV5-6
J gene: TRBJ1-5
D gene: TRBD1
CDR3 DNA: TGTGCCAGCAGCTTGGGACAGGGGGCTTTCGATCAGCCCCAGCATTTT
CDR3 protein: CASSLGQGAFDQPQHF

clone size: -
V gene: TRBV7-9
J gene: TRBJ2-2
D gene: TRBD2
CDR3 DNA: TGTGCCAGCAGCTTAGATACTAGCGGCACCGGGGAGCTGTTTTTT
CDR3 protein: CASSLDTSGTGELFF

clone size: -
V gene: TRBV19
J gene: TRBJ1-1
D gene: -
CDR3 DNA: TGTGCCAGTAGTATCCCCCGTTGGAACACTGAAGCTTTCTTT
CDR3 protein: CASSIPRWNTEAFF

clone size: -
V gene: TRBV10-3
J gene: TRBJ1-5
D gene: -
CDR3 DNA: TGTGCCATCAGTGAGCCCCAGGACAGTGTAAGATTT
CDR3 protein: CAISEPQDSVRF

clone size: -
V gene: TRBV29-1
J gene: TRBJ2-7
D gene: -
CDR3 DNA: TGCAGCGTCGTATTCGCACTCTCCTACGAGCAGTACTTC
CDR3 protein: CSVVFALSYEQYF

clone size: -
V gene: TRBV2
J gene: TRBJ2-5
D gene: TRBD2
CDR3 DNA: TGTGCCAGCAGGGAAGCGGGGTTAGAGACCCAGTACTTC
CDR3 protein: CASREAGLETQYF

clone size: -
V gene: TRBV29-1
J gene: TRBJ2-7
D gene: -
CDR3 DNA: TGCAGCGTTTGGACGACTAGAGAGAACGAGCAGTACTTC
CDR3 protein: CSVWTTRENEQYF

clone size: -
V gene: TRBV10-3
J gene: TRBJ2-5
D gene: TRBD2
CDR3 DNA: TGTGCCATCAGTGGTCAGGGAGGGGAGACCCAGTACTTC
CDR3 protein: CAISGQGGETQYF

clone size: -
V gene: TRBV4-3
J gene: TRBJ1-1
D gene: -
CDR3 DNA: TGCGCCAGCGCCCTCTACTCGACCATGAACACTGAAGCTTTCTTT
CDR3 protein: CASALYSTMNTEAFF

clone size: -
V gene: TRBV28
J gene: TRBJ1-1
D gene: TRBD1
CDR3 DNA: TGTGCCAGCAGCCCCTGGACAGGGCGCGGCGGGAACACTGAAGCTTTCTTT
CDR3 protein: CASSPWTGRGGNTEAFF